The source of this T cell receptor (beta chain) is a study of shared clonotypes between healthy human individuals. Study overall: Donors consisted of two women and three men between 18 and 49. Overall study results and limits: Rarefaction revealed incomplete sorted-subset sequencing despite large depth. Non-shared clonotypes were found to have lower generation probabilities than the clonotypes that were shared by all four of the sorted-subset donors.

CD45RA+ naive and CD45RA-negative memory subsets were separated from CD4+ cells. CDR1 is SNHLY, CDR2 FYNNEI, per germline. The CDR3 sequence is 12 residues long. The V end lost 4 bases, the J end lost 5 bases, and 9 bases lay between the germline ends. Sequencing used immunoSEQ multiplex PCR; TCRdb keeps in-frame clones, though not all of them. The table shows 650,000 to 800,000 clones, with around 77% occurring only once. To note about this clone: Its target is not known.

V is TRBV2 and J is TRBJ2-7; weak D call: TRBD2 (5 bases). This clonotype was obtained from a woman aged 25 to 45 in good health. Source material: memory CD4+ T cells sorted from blood. This sample's subset: CD45RA-negative fraction. The CDR3 DNA sequence: TGTGCCAGCAGTGTAAGGCGGGACGAGCAGTACTTC. Amino acids: CASSVRRDEQYF.